This TCR beta chain was profiled in a study of T-cell memory formation after mild COVID-19. At the level of the study: TCR clusters were largely donor specific. Study-level results: Contracting clones, day 15 to 85, had balanced CD4/CD8, and later expanders favored CD4+. Some responding clones appeared in pre-infection memory, suggesting cross-reactive memory joined.

On this clonotype itself: Its antigen is not identified. The junction does not match germline at one end; this may be a read error.

Barcoded TCR alpha and TCR beta cDNA libraries with UMIs came from 5'RACE using constant-segment primers. From the 5' RACE reads, TCRdb called clonotypes with MiXCR, one entry per CDR3 protein. This sample has more than 250,000 distinct CDR3 sequences; roughly 15% occur once, and the top ten carry more than 20%. The sequencing input was PBMCs or a T cell subset sorted from them (not recorded which). The TCR was taken from a man younger than 30 who had mild COVID-19 (a few samples of this study predate the infection). Cell type and time point are not known.

CDR3 nucleotide sequence: TGCGCCAGCAGCCAAGAGCAGGGCTCCTACAATGAGCAGTTATTC. Its protein is CASSQEQGSYNEQLF. The chain joins TRBV4-1 to TRBJ2-1, with D maybe TRBD1 (5 bases). Germline CDR1 is MGHRA and CDR2 is YSYEKL. CDR3 length: 15 residues.